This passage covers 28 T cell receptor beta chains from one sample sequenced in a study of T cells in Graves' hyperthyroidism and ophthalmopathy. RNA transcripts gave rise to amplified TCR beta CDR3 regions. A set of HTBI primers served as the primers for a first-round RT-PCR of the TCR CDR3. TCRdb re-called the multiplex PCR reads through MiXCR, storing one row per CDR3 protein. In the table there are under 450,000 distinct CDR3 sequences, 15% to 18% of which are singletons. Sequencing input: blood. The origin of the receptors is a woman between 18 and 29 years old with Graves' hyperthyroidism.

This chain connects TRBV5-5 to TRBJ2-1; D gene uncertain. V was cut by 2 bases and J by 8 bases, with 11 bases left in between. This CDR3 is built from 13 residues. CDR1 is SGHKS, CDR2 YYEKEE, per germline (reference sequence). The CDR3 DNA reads TGTGCCAGCAGCTTTCAGCAGCGAGATGAGCAGTTCTTC. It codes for CASSFQQRDEQFF.

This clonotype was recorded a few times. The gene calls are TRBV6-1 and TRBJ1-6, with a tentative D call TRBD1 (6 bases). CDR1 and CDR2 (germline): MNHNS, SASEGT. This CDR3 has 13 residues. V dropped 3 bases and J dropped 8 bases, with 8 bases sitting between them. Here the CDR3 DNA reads TGTGCCAGCAGTGATACAGGGTATTCACCCCTCCACTTT. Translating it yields CASSDTGYSPLHF.

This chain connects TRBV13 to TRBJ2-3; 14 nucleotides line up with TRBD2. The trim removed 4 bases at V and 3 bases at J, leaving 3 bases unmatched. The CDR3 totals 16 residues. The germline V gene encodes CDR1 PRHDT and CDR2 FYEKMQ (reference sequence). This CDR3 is CASSWGLAGVTDTQYF. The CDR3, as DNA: TGTGCCAGCAGCTGGGGACTAGCGGGAGTAACAGATACGCAGTATTTT. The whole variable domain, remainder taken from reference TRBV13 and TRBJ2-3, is AAGVIQSPRHLIKEKRETATLKCYPIPRHDTVYWYQQGPGQDPQFLISFYEKMQSDKGSIPDRFSAQQFSDYHSELNMSSLELGDSALYFCASSWGLAGVTDTQYFGPGTRLTVL.

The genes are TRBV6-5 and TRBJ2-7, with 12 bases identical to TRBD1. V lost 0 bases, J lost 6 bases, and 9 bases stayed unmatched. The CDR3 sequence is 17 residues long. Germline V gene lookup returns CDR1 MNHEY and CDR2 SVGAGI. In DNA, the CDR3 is TGTGCCAGCAGTTACTCGAGGGCGGGACAGGGGGCGGTCGAGCAGTACTTC. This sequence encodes CASSYSRAGQGAVEQYF.

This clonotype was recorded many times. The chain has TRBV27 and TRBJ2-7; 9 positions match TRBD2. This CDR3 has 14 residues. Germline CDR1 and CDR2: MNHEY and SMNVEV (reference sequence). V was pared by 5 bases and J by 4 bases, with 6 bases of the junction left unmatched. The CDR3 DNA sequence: TGTGCCAGCAGTCATAGCGGGAGAGGTTACGAGCAGTACTTC. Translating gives CASSHSGRGYEQYF.

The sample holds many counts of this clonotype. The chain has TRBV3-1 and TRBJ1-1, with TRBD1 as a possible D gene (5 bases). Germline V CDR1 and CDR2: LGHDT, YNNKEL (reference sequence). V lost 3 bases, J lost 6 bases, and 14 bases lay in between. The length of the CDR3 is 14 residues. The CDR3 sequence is CASSHYGALSEAFF. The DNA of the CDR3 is TGTGCCAGCAGCCATTACGGGGCTCTCTCTGAAGCTTTCTTT.

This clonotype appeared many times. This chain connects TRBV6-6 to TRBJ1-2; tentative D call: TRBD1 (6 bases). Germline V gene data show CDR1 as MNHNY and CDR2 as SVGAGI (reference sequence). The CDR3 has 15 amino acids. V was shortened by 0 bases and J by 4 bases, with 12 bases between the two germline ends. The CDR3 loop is CASSYSGTPTYGYTF. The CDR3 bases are TGTGCCAGCAGTTACTCTGGGACACCGACCTATGGCTACACCTTC.

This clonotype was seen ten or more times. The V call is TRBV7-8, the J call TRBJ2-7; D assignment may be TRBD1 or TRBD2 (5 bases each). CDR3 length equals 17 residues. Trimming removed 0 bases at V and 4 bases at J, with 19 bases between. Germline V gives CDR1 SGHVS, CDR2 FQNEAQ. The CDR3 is CASSLAGVGRWGYEQYF. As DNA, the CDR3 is TGTGCCAGCAGCTTAGCGGGGGTCGGCAGGTGGGGGTACGAGCAGTACTTC. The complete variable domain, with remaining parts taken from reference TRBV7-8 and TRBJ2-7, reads GAGVSQSPRYKVAKRGQDVALRCDPISGHVSLFWYQQALGQGPEFLTYFQNEAQLDKSGLPSDRFFAERPEGSVSTLKIQRTQQEDSAVYLCASSLAGVGRWGYEQYFGPGTRLTVT.

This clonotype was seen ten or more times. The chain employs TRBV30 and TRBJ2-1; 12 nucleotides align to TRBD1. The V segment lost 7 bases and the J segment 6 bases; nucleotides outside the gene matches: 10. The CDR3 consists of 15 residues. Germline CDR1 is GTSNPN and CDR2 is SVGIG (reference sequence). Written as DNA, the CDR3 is TGTGCCTCCATCGGCAGGGACAGGGGGCTCAATGAGCAGTTCTTC. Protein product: CASIGRDRGLNEQFF.

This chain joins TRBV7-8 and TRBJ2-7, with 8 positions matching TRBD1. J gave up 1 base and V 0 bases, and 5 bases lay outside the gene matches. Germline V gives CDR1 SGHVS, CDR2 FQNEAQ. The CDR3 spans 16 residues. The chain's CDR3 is CASSLAPGGPSYEQYF. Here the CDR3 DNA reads TGTGCCAGCAGCTTAGCGCCAGGGGGCCCTTCCTACGAGCAGTACTTC.

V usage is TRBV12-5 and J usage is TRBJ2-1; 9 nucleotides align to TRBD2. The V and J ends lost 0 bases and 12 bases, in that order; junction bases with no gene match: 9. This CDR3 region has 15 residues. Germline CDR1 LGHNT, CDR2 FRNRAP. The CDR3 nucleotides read TGTGCTAGTGGTTTGGTACAAGCGGGAGGACTAGGGCAGTTCTTC. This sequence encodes CASGLVQAGGLGQFF.

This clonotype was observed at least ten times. The chain's CDR3 is CASSDGHGSTDTQYF. The CDR3 DNA sequence: TGTGCCAGCAGTGACGGTCACGGGAGCACAGATACGCAGTATTTT. This sequence joins TRBV6-4 and TRBJ2-3; D gene unclear. The CDR3 sequence is 15 residues long. Germline CDR1 is MRHNA and CDR2 is SNTAGT. Trimming removed 2 bases at V and 0 bases at J, with 9 bases between.

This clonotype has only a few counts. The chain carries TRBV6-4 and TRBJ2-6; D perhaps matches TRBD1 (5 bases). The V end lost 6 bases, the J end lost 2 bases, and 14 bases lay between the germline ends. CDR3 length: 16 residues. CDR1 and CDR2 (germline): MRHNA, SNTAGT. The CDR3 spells CASRDGRGTGANVLTF. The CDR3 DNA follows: TGTGCCAGCAGAGATGGTAGGGGAACTGGGGCCAACGTCCTGACTTTC.

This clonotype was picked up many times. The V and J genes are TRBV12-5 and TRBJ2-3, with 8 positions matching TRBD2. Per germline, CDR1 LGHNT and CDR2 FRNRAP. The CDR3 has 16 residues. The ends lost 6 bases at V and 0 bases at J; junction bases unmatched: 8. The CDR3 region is CASGLPLAASTDTQYF. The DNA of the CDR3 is TGTGCTAGTGGCCTTCCACTAGCGGCTAGCACAGATACGCAGTATTTT. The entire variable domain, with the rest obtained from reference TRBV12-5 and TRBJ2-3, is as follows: DARVTQTPRHKVTEMGQEVTMRCQPILGHNTVFWYRQTMMQGLELLAYFRNRAPLDDSGMPKDRFSAEMPDATLATLKIQPSEPRDSAVYFCASGLPLAASTDTQYFGPGTRLTVL.

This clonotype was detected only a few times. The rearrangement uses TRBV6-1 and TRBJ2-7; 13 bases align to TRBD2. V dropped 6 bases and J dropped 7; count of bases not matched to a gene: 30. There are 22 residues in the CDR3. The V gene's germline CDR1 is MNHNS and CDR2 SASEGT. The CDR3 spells CASSSLAGGKSTRGGGAGEQYF. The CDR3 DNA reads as TGTGCCAGCAGCTCACTAGCGGGAGGGAAATCTACCCGCGGGGGGGGCGCCGGGGAGCAGTACTTC.

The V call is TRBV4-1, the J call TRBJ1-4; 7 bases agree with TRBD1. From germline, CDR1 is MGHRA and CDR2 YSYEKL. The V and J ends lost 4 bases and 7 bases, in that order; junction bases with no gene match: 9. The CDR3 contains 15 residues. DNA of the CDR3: TGCGCCAGCAGCCGCCTCCGGGACAGATTTGAAAAACTGTTTTTT. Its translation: CASSRLRDRFEKLFF.

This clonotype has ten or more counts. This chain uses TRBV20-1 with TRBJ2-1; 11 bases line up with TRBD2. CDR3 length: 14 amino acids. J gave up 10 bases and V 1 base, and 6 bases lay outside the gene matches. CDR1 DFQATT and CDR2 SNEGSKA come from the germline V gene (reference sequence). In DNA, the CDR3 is TGCAGTGCTAGAGGACTAGCGGGGATGGGGGAGCAGTTCTTC. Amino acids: CSARGLAGMGEQFF.

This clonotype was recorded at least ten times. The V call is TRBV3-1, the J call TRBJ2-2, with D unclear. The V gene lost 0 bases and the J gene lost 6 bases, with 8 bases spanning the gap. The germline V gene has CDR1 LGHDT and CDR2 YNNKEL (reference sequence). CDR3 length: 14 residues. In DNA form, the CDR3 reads TGTGCCAGCAGCCAAGATTGGGTGGCCGGGGAGCTGTTTTTT. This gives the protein CASSQDWVAGELFF.

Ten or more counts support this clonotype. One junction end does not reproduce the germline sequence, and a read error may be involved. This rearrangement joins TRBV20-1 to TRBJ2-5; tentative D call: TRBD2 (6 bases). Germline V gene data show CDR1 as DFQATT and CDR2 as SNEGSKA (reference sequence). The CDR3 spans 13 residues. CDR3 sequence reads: CSARGDWGETQYF. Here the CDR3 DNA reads TGCAGTGCCAGAGGGGACTGGGGAGAGACCCAGTACTTC.

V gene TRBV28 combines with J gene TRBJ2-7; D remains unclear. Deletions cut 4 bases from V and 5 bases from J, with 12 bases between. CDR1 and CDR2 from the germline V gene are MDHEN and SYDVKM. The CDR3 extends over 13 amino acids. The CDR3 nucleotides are TGTGCCAGCAGTTCCCTCCGAGGCAACGAGCAGTACTTC. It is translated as CASSSLRGNEQYF.

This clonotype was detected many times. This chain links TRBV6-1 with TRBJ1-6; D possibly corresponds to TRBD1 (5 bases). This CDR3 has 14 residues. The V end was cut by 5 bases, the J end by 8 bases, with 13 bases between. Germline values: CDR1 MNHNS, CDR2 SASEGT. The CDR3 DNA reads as TGTGCCAGCAGTAGAGGGGACCCCTATTCACCCCTCCACTTT. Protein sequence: CASSRGDPYSPLHF.

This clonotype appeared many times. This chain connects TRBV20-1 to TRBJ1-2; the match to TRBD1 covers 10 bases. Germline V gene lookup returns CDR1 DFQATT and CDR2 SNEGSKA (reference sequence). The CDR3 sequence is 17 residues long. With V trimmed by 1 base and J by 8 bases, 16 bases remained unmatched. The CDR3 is CSARAPAGTGALGGYTF. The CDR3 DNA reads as TGCAGTGCTAGAGCCCCCGCTGGGACAGGGGCTCTCGGAGGCTACACCTTC.

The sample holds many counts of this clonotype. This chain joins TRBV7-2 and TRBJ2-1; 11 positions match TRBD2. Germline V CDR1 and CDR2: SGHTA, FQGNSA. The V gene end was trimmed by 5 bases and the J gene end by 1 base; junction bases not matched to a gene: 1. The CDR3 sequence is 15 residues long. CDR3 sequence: CASSPSGGSYNEQFF. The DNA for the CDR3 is TGTGCCAGCAGCCCTAGCGGGGGGTCCTACAATGAGCAGTTCTTC.

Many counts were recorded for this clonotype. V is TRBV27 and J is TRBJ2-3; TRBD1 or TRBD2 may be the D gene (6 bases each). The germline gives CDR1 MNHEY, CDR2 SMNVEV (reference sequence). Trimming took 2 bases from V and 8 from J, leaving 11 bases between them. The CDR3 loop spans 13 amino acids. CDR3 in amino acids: CASSLLGGGTQYF. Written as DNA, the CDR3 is TGTGCCAGCAGTTTACTGGGGGGCGGTACGCAGTATTTT.

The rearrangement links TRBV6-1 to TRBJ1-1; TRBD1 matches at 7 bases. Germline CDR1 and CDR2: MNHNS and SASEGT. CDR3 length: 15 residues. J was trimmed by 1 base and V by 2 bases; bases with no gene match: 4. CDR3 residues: CASSELGQANTEAFF. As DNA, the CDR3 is TGTGCCAGCAGTGAACTTGGACAGGCGAACACTGAAGCTTTCTTT.

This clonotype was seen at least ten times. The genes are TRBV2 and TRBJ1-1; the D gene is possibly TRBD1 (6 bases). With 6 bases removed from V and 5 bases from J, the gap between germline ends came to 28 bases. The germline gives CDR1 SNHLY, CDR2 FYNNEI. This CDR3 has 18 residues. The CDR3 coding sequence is TGTGCCAGCAGCCCCTGGGGTAACAGGGAAAGAGGAGGGACTGAAGCTTTCTTT. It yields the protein CASSPWGNRERGGTEAFF.

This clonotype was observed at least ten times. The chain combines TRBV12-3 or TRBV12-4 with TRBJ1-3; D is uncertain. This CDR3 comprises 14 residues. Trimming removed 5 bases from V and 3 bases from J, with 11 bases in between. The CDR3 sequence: CASSLPGFGNTIYF. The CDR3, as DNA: TGTGCCAGCAGTCTGCCGGGGTTTGGAAACACCATATATTTT.

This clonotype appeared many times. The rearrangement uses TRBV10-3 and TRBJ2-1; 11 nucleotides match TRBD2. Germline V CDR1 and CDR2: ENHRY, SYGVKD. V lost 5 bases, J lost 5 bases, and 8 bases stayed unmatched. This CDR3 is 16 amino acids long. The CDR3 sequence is CAISIGSSGGNNEQFF. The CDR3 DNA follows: TGTGCCATCAGTATTGGGTCTAGCGGGGGGAACAATGAGCAGTTCTTC.